The 11 T cell receptor beta chains given below trace back to one sample, sequenced in a study of CD8 T cells in ankylosing spondylitis. TCRdb re-derived calls from the 5' RACE reads in MiXCR, one entry per CDR3 protein. The sample includes about 52,000 distinct CDR3 sequences, 6.5% to 9% seen only once; the top ten take approximately 8%. The material sequenced was blood, either unsorted or a sorted T cell fraction (not recorded which). Receptor source: a female donor with ankylosing spondylitis or in good health (not recorded which).

This clonotype was recorded at least ten times. J is TRBJ2-2 and V is TRBV5-1; 8 bases map to TRBD1. The CDR3 has 14 residues. Germline loops: CDR1 SGHRS, CDR2 YFSETQ. With 4 bases clipped from V and 7 bases from J, the junction kept 6 bases outside the gene matches. CDR3 nucleotides: TGCGCCAGCAGCACCGGACAGGGCCTCGGGGAGCTGTTTTTT. Amino acid sequence: CASSTGQGLGELFF. Combining the CDR3 with reference TRBV5-1 and TRBJ2-2 gives the whole variable domain KAGVTQTPRYLIKTRGQQVTLSCSPISGHRSVSWYQQTPGQGLQFLFEYFSETQRNKGNFPGRFSGRQFSNSRSEMNVSTLELGDSALYLCASSTGQGLGELFFGEGSRLTVL.

In its sample, this clonotype was seen many times. The chain combines TRBV25-1 with TRBJ2-6; D is perhaps TRBD1 or TRBD2 (5 bases each). Trimming cost V 2 bases and J 0 bases, with 8 bases left between them. The CDR3 runs to 16 residues. From germline, CDR1 is MGHDK and CDR2 SYGVNS. The CDR3 DNA sequence: TGTGCCAGCAGTGAAGGGGGAAGCTCTGGGGCCAACGTCCTGACTTTC. As protein: CASSEGGSSGANVLTF.

In this sample, this clonotype turned up many times. The gene calls are TRBV29-1 and TRBJ1-2; D ambiguous. The CDR3 covers 14 residues. Trimming shortened V by 4 bases and J by 2 bases, and 14 bases separated the two germline ends. Germline CDR1 reads SQVTM; CDR2 reads ANQGSEA. The CDR3 DNA is TGCAGCGTTGCCTCCAGTGTAGAGAACTATGGCTACACCTTC. It codes for CSVASSVENYGYTF.

This clonotype was counted at least ten times. The chain joins TRBV20-1 to TRBJ1-1; D possibly corresponds to TRBD1 (5 bases). CDR3 size: 13 residues. The germline CDR1 and CDR2 sequences are DFQATT and SNEGSKA (reference sequence). V was pared by 2 bases and J by 5 bases, with 12 bases between. This CDR3 is CSARNTRETEAFF. The DNA for the CDR3 is TGCAGTGCTAGAAACACCAGGGAAACTGAAGCTTTCTTT.

This clonotype showed up many times. V usage is TRBV20-1 and J usage is TRBJ1-2; D uncertain. The CDR3 extends over 12 amino acids. Germline assignment: CDR1 DFQATT and CDR2 SNEGSKA (reference sequence). V was cut by 1 base and J by 2 bases, with 5 bases left in between. The CDR3 region is CSARVVNYGYTF. The CDR3 DNA is TGCAGTGCTAGAGTCGTCAACTATGGCTACACCTTC.

Many counts were recorded for this clonotype. The rearrangement uses TRBV12-2 and TRBJ1-4; no check of the table's D call, TRBD1, against the DNA was made. TRBV12-2 has pseudogene status. CDR3 size: 16 residues. CDR3 sequence (DNA): TGTGCAAGTCGCTCCCCCCTGGGAGCAACTAATGAAAAACTGTTTTTT. Residues: CASRSPLGATNEKLFF.

This clonotype has ten or more counts. The chain is built from TRBV5-4 and TRBJ2-3; the D gene is possibly TRBD1 (6 bases). The CDR3 is 15 residues long. Trimming removed 3 bases at V and 2 bases at J, with 13 bases between. CDR1 and CDR2 (germline): SGHNT, YYREEE (reference sequence). CDR3 coding DNA: TGTGCCAGCAGCTCTCAGGGGTATAACACAGATACGCAGTATTTT. Amino acid sequence: CASSSQGYNTDTQYF.

In its sample, this clonotype was seen many times. The chain has TRBV10-3 and TRBJ2-2; D is uncertain. The CDR3 runs to 11 residues. CDR1 is ENHRY and CDR2 is SYGVKD in the germline V gene. The V gene lost 2 bases and the J gene lost 8 bases, with 3 bases spanning the gap. The CDR3 protein is CAISEDGELFF. In nucleotides, the CDR3 is TGTGCCATCAGTGAGGATGGGGAGCTGTTTTTT.

At least ten counts were recorded for this clonotype. J is TRBJ1-1 and V is TRBV20-1; D gene unclear. V shed 5 bases and J shed 0 bases, with 7 bases lying between them. This CDR3 has 12 amino acids. Germline lookup yields CDR1 DFQATT and CDR2 SNEGSKA (reference sequence). DNA for the CDR3: TGCAGTGCTTTGAATTTGAACACTGAAGCTTTCTTT. It is translated as CSALNLNTEAFF.

There are many counts of this clonotype. V is TRBV12-3 or TRBV12-4 and J is TRBJ1-2, with no clear D. Deletions cut 3 bases from V and 5 bases from J, with 4 bases between. This CDR3 spans 11 amino acids. The CDR3 is CASSLTYGYTF. CDR3 bases: TGTGCCAGCAGTTTGACGTATGGCTACACCTTC.

This clonotype was seen only a few times. The chain combines TRBV7-2 with TRBJ2-3; D possibly corresponds to TRBD2 (6 bases). Deletions cut 5 bases from V and 0 bases from J, with 9 bases between. The CDR3 sequence is 14 residues long. The germline CDR1 and CDR2 sequences are SGHTA and FQGNSA. CDR3 amino acids: CASSSGGSTDTQYF. For the CDR3, the DNA is TGTGCCAGCAGCAGTGGGGGGAGCACAGATACGCAGTATTTT. The full variable domain, rest sourced from reference TRBV7-2 and TRBJ2-3, is GAGVSQSPSNKVTEKGKDVELRCDPISGHTALYWYRQSLGQGLEFLIYFQGNSAPDKSGLPSDRFSAERTGGSVSTLTIQRTQQEDSAVYLCASSSGGSTDTQYFGPGTRLTVL.